What follows is one T cell receptor beta chain and its context. Using immunoSEQ multiplex PCR, the repertoire was profiled, and TCRdb retains in-frame clones only, with some absent. The sample consists of around 48,000 clones, roughly three quarters of them appearing once. After removal of 8 bases from V and 5 bases from J, the junction contained 6 bases not matched to a gene. The CDR3 has 12 amino acids. Germline V lookup: CDR1 SGHKS, CDR2 YYEKEE (reference sequence). This record belongs to a study of PD-1 blockade in mismatch repair-deficient tumors. At the level of the study: Patients had 12 mismatch repair-deficient cancer types, all previously treated and progressing.

The TCR was taken from an adult with mismatch repair-deficient cancer. V and J are TRBV5-5 and TRBJ1-2, with 7 positions matching TRBD1. Source: peripheral blood, taken 4 weeks after starting pembrolizumab. The CDR3 DNA sequence: TGTGCCAGTTCTGACAGGGAGTATGGCTACACCTTC. This codes for CASSDREYGYTF.